The source of this TCR beta chain is a study of OX40 agonist ivuxolimab in advanced cancers. Whole-study context: Patients receiving dose escalation had hepatocellular carcinoma, melanoma, renal cell or head and neck cancer. The study, taken as a whole, reports: Among patients with partial responses at 0.1-3.0 mg/kg, clonal expansion was among the lowest.

This clone was recorded once. Antigen specificity is unknown. Blood sampling took place at baseline, cycle 4 day 1, and cycle 7 day 1. Libraries were prepared by immunoSEQ multiplex PCR; TCRdb keeps only in-frame clonotypes and omits some of them. The profile shows 90,000 to 100,000 clones, 80% to 90% of them singletons. This CDR3 has 13 amino acids. Germline V gene sequence: CDR1 SGDLS, CDR2 YYNGEE. V dropped 0 bases and J dropped 4 bases, with 8 bases sitting between them. This TCR came from an adult with an advanced solid tumor such as melanoma, head and neck, liver or kidney cancer. The source material was CD4+ or CD8+ T cells sorted from blood, sampled in a trial of the OX40 agonist ivuxolimab. The chain uses TRBV9 and TRBJ2-7; D unclear. The CDR3 DNA reads as TGTGCCAGCAGCGTAGGCCCTGGGTACGAGCAGTACTTC. Translated: CASSVGPGYEQYF.